The 13 T cell receptor beta chains reported below all come from one sample, sequenced in a study of cytomegalovirus exposure and HLA in healthy donors. A multiplex PCR was run with 60 Vbeta primers and 13 Jbeta primers. TCRdb's table, derived via immunoSEQ multiplex PCR, lists solely in-frame clones and lacks some. The top ten clones hold 1.5% to 2% of a sample with 120,000 to 150,000 clones, around three quarters of them seen once. The sequencing input was PBMCs. Receptor source: a woman in her 40s in good health and CMV-seronegative.

The chain recombines TRBV30 with TRBJ1-1, with TRBD1 as a possible D gene (6 bases). V dropped 2 bases and J dropped 2 bases, with 18 bases sitting between them. CDR1 is GTSNPN, CDR2 SVGIG, per germline (reference sequence). The CDR3 is made up of 16 amino acids. CDR3 loop: CAWSPSRTGINTEAFF. The CDR3 DNA sequence: TGTGCCTGGAGTCCATCCCGAACAGGGATAAACACTGAAGCTTTCTTT.

J is TRBJ2-2 and V is TRBV27; 12 bases line up with TRBD2. In germline, CDR1 is MNHEY, CDR2 SMNVEV (reference sequence). Trimming cost V 5 bases and J 8 bases; bases outside gene matches: 3. The CDR3 consists of 14 residues. CDR3 amino acids: CASSPTSGSGELFF. The CDR3 DNA follows: TGTGCCAGCAGTCCGACTAGCGGGAGTGGGGAGCTGTTTTTT.

This clone has just a few counts. V is TRBV5-5 and J is TRBJ2-5; D might be TRBD1 (5 bases). This CDR3 has 14 amino acids. The germline V and J ends were trimmed by 3 bases and 0 bases, with 9 bases remaining between them. From germline, CDR1 is SGHKS and CDR2 YYEKEE (reference sequence). In nucleotides, the CDR3 is TGTGCCAGCAGCTCTGCAGGGTACCAAGAGACCCAGTACTTC. Residues: CASSSAGYQETQYF.

The V call is TRBV5-6, the J call TRBJ1-3; D is undetermined. This CDR3 comprises 16 residues. The V end lost 4 bases, the J end lost 0 bases, and 14 bases lay between the germline ends. Germline values: CDR1 SGHDT, CDR2 YYEEEE. CDR3 DNA sequence: TGTGCCAGCAGCCTCCTCGCGGCGGGCTCTGGAAACACCATATATTTT. Protein: CASSLLAAGSGNTIYF.

The chain couples TRBV5-4 to TRBJ2-5; TRBD2 matches 12 bases. The J call could be wrong; TRBJ2-7 is a better fit for the DNA end. CDR3 length: 16 amino acids. CDR1 and CDR2 from the germline V gene are SGHNT and YYREEE (reference sequence). This CDR3 is CASSLALAGGPIEQYF. CDR3 nucleotide sequence: TGTGCCAGCAGCTTGGCCCTAGCGGGAGGGCCAATCGAGCAGTACTTC.

This clone has more than one count but fewer than ten. For the CDR3, the DNA is TGTGCCTGGAGTGGGAGCGCCTCCGGAGAGACCCAGTACTTC. Protein: CAWSGSASGETQYF. This chain links TRBV30 with TRBJ2-5; D ambiguous. V gave up 1 base and J gave up 4 bases, with 13 bases separating them. This CDR3 has 14 amino acids. CDR1 is GTSNPN and CDR2 is SVGIG in the germline V gene (reference sequence). Combining the CDR3 with reference TRBV30 and TRBJ2-5 gives the whole variable domain SQTIHQWPATLVQPVGSPLSLECTVEGTSNPNLYWYRQAAGRGLQLLFYSVGIGQISSEVPQNLSASRPQDRQFILSSKKLLLSDSGFYLCAWSGSASGETQYFGPGTRLLVL.

The CDR3 bases are TGTGCCAGCAGTTTACTTACAGGGGGCAGCAATCAGCCCCAGCATTTT. Its protein is CASSLLTGGSNQPQHF. J is TRBJ1-5 and V is TRBV28; TRBD1 matches 9 bases. The ends lost 2 bases at V and 1 base at J; junction bases unmatched: 3. The CDR3 extends over 16 amino acids. CDR1 is MDHEN and CDR2 is SYDVKM in the germline V gene.

The chain employs TRBV7-2 and TRBJ1-2; D is uncertain. V lost 5 bases and J lost 8, with 9 bases in between. The CDR3 runs 11 residues. The germline CDR1 and CDR2 sequences are SGHTA and FQGNSA. This CDR3 is CASSPYQGYTF. CDR3 DNA: TGTGCCAGCAGCCCCTATCAAGGCTACACCTTC.

This chain connects TRBV5-1 to TRBJ2-3, with a weak D call TRBD2 (7 bases). In germline, CDR1 is SGHRS, CDR2 YFSETQ. The V end lost 4 bases, the J end lost 0 bases, and 12 bases lay between the germline ends. This CDR3 has 15 amino acids. CDR3 in DNA: TGCGCCAGCAGCCCCGGGGGGCCGAGCACAGATACGCAGTATTTT. Translating gives CASSPGGPSTDTQYF.

J is TRBJ1-3 and V is TRBV6-5, with D unresolved. There are 16 residues in the CDR3. Germline CDR1 reads MNHEY; CDR2 reads SVGAGI. Trimming took off 0 bases at V and 0 bases at J, with 9 bases between the two ends. The CDR3 sequence: CASSYSRPSSGNTIYF. The CDR3 DNA follows: TGTGCCAGCAGTTACTCGCGGCCTAGCTCTGGAAACACCATATATTTT.

The J gene is TRBJ1-3, the V gene TRBV11-2, with 8 bases fitting TRBD1. From germline, CDR1 is SGHAT and CDR2 FQNNGV. The CDR3 runs 18 residues. V shed 6 bases, J shed 2 bases, and the junction held 15 bases outside the gene matches. The CDR3 sequence: CASRPIATGGVTGNTIYF. CDR3 nucleotide sequence: TGTGCCAGCAGACCGATCGCAACAGGGGGGGTCACTGGAAACACCATATATTTT.

V and J are TRBV27 and TRBJ2-3; the match to TRBD2 covers 7 bases. V dropped 3 bases and J dropped 5; count of bases not matched to a gene: 8. The CDR3 has 15 residues. The germline gives CDR1 MNHEY, CDR2 SMNVEV (reference sequence). CDR3 residues: CASSFSSGRGDTQYF. The CDR3 DNA is TGTGCCAGCAGTTTTTCTAGCGGCCGGGGAGATACGCAGTATTTT.

Remarks on this clone: The junction differs from germline at one of its ends, possibly a read error. The chain joins TRBV28 to TRBJ1-6; a weak D match, TRBD1 (5 bases). Germline V CDR1 and CDR2: MDHEN, SYDVKM. CDR3 length equals 15 residues. The CDR3 protein is CATSLYQGIRSPLHF. In DNA, the CDR3 is TGTGCCACCAGTTTATATCAGGGAATAAGGTCACCCCTCCACTTT.